The 30 T cell receptor beta chains presented below share a single source sample, sequenced in a study of cytotoxic CD8 clonotypes in ibrutinib-treated CLL (dated by TCRdb to about 2021). Libraries were made using the immunoSEQ multiplex PCR assay. The clones in this table, taken by TCRdb from immuneACCESS, are in-frame only. Not every clone is retained; where verified, under half of the shortfall comes from an unresolved V gene, and the cause of the rest is unknown. The sample profile shows approximately 32,000 clones; approximately 51% of them were found once. The ten largest clonotypes hold about 20% of the sample. The sample consisted of PBMCs, taken before ibrutinib treatment. The source of these receptors is a human donor with chronic lymphocytic leukemia.

This clone appeared a few times. The V call is TRBV7-2, the J call TRBJ1-2; 7 bases are shared with TRBD1. V trimming: 2 bases; J trimming: 6 bases; junction bases outside the gene matches: 9. Germline assignment: CDR1 SGHTA and CDR2 FQGNSA. The CDR3 length is 15 residues. The DNA of the CDR3 is TGTGCCAGCAGCTTATTGTATAGGGGGCGCGATGGCTACACCTTC. As protein: CASSLLYRGRDGYTF.

This clone appeared a few times. The chain is built from TRBV5-1 and TRBJ1-2, with D maybe TRBD1 (6 bases). The CDR3 totals 17 residues. Trimming removed 2 bases from V and 4 bases from J, with 21 bases in between. Germline V gene sequence: CDR1 SGHRS, CDR2 YFSETQ. CDR3 coding DNA: TGCGCCAGCAGCTTCCGGGCAGGGGACTCATTGGGCTATGGCTACACCTTC. Protein: CASSFRAGDSLGYGYTF.

This clone was counted only a few times. The chain joins TRBV11-1 to TRBJ2-3; TRBD1 or TRBD2 may be the D gene (5 bases each). V dropped 5 bases and J dropped 0 bases, with 12 bases sitting between them. This CDR3 comprises 15 residues. Germline values: CDR1 SGHAT, CDR2 FQDESV (reference sequence). The CDR3 sequence: CASSAAWGSTDTQYF. The CDR3 DNA reads TGTGCCAGCAGCGCCGCTTGGGGGAGCACAGATACGCAGTATTTT. Looking up the rest from reference TRBV11-1 and TRBJ2-3 gives the full variable domain: EAEVAQSPRYKITEKSQAVAFWCDPISGHATLYWYRQILGQGPELLVQFQDESVVDDSQLPKDRFSAERLKGVDSTLKIQPAELGDSAMYLCASSAAWGSTDTQYFGPGTRLTVL.

This chain links TRBV7-3 with TRBJ2-2; TRBD1 matches at 7 bases. V shed 6 bases and J 0 bases; nucleotides not matched to a gene: 7. CDR1 and CDR2 from the germline V gene are SGHTA and FQGTGA. The CDR3 has 16 amino acids. CDR3 sequence reads: CASSLRQGTNTGELFF. The CDR3, as DNA: TGTGCCAGCAGTTTGCGACAGGGAACGAACACCGGGGAGCTGTTTTTT.

The CDR3: CASSLWTGGLGYTF. CDR3 in DNA: TGCGCCAGCAGCTTGTGGACAGGGGGCCTTGGCTACACCTTC. The chain combines TRBV5-1 with TRBJ1-2; 11 nucleotides agree with TRBD1. V lost 1 base to trimming and J lost 7 bases; unmatched junction nucleotides: 3. This CDR3 contains 14 residues. Germline assignment: CDR1 SGHRS and CDR2 YFSETQ. Together with reference TRBV5-1 and TRBJ1-2, the CDR3 gives the full variable domain: KAGVTQTPRYLIKTRGQQVTLSCSPISGHRSVSWYQQTPGQGLQFLFEYFSETQRNKGNFPGRFSGRQFSNSRSEMNVSTLELGDSALYLCASSLWTGGLGYTFGSGTRLTVV.

The chain uses TRBV19 and TRBJ1-2; 11 nucleotides agree with TRBD1. The CDR3 runs to 15 residues. Germline lookup yields CDR1 LNHDA and CDR2 SQIVND (reference sequence). V lost 5 bases and J lost 4; bases outside the gene matches: 6. The CDR3 coding sequence is TGTGCCAGTAGTGGACGGGACAGGGGGTTCTATGGCTACACCTTC. Its protein is CASSGRDRGFYGYTF.

The chain combines TRBV5-6 with TRBJ1-6; 8 positions agree with TRBD1. CDR1 and CDR2 (germline): SGHDT, YYEEEE. V trimming: 4 bases; J trimming: 4 bases; junction bases outside the gene matches: 4. This CDR3 spans 15 amino acids. CDR3 in amino acids: CASSAGGTYNSPLHF. CDR3 coding DNA: TGTGCCAGCAGCGCAGGGGGCACTTATAATTCACCCCTCCACTTT. Looking up the rest from reference TRBV5-6 and TRBJ1-6 gives the full variable domain: DAGVTQSPTHLIKTRGQQVTLRCSPKSGHDTVSWYQQALGQGPQFIFQYYEEEERQRGNFPDRFSGHQFPNYSSELNVNALLLGDSALYLCASSAGGTYNSPLHFGNGTRLTVT.

The table lists this clone with a few counts. This sequence joins TRBV28 and TRBJ1-2, with D possibly TRBD1 on 6 matching bases. Germline V gene data show CDR1 as MDHEN and CDR2 as SYDVKM. V was cut by 5 bases and J by 5 bases, with 12 bases left in between. The CDR3 loop spans 13 amino acids. The chain's CDR3 is CASSQQGGYGYTF. Written as DNA, the CDR3 is TGTGCCAGCAGTCAACAGGGTGGGTATGGCTACACCTTC.

This clone was observed once. V and J are TRBV7-3 and TRBJ2-1; 7 bases map to TRBD1. The germline V gene encodes CDR1 SGHTA and CDR2 FQGTGA. The V gene end was trimmed by 4 bases and the J gene end by 7 bases; junction bases not matched to a gene: 7. This CDR3 has 14 residues. The CDR3 protein is CASSSGQVGNEQFF. DNA of the CDR3: TGTGCCAGCAGCTCCGGACAGGTGGGAAATGAGCAGTTCTTC.

This clone was detected once. The chain couples TRBV9 to TRBJ2-5, with 9 bases that match TRBD2. This CDR3 is 14 amino acids long. Germline assignment: CDR1 SGDLS and CDR2 YYNGEE. V lost 2 bases to trimming and J lost 4 bases; unmatched junction nucleotides: 3. The CDR3 bases are TGTGCCAGCAGCGTGAGCGGGGGGCCAGAGACCCAGTACTTC. It is translated as CASSVSGGPETQYF.

This CDR3 is CASSFRVAGELFF. The DNA of the CDR3 is TGCGCCAGCAGCTTCAGGGTCGCCGGGGAGCTGTTTTTT. The chain couples TRBV5-1 to TRBJ2-2, with D perhaps TRBD1 (5 bases). This CDR3 spans 13 amino acids. The V end lost 2 bases, the J end lost 6 bases, and 8 bases lay between the germline ends. Germline-derived CDR1 and CDR2 are SGHRS and YFSETQ.

The rearrangement uses TRBV5-5 and TRBJ1-6; D remains unclear. From germline, CDR1 is SGHKS and CDR2 YYEKEE (reference sequence). The V and J ends lost 3 bases and 4 bases respectively, with 5 bases between them. CDR3 length equals 13 residues. CDR3 sequence: CASSSYYNSPLHF. The CDR3 nucleotides read TGTGCCAGCAGCTCCTATTATAATTCACCCCTCCACTTT.

The chain uses TRBV5-4 and TRBJ2-5; D remains unclear. V gave up 0 bases and J gave up 0 bases, with 6 bases separating them. The CDR3 length is 14 residues. CDR1 and CDR2 from the germline V gene are SGHNT and YYREEE (reference sequence). The CDR3 bases are TGTGCCAGCAGCTTGGCACAAAACCAAGAGACCCAGTACTTC. The encoded protein is CASSLAQNQETQYF.

J is TRBJ1-4 and V is TRBV6-5, with TRBD1 as a possible D gene (5 bases). This CDR3 has 13 residues. Germline CDR1 reads MNHEY; CDR2 reads SVGAGI. V was pared by 6 bases and J by 6 bases, with 11 bases between. CDR3 in amino acids: CASSLGGDEKLFF. In DNA, the CDR3 is TGTGCCAGCAGCTTGGGAGGGGATGAAAAACTGTTTTTT.

The chain links TRBV27 to TRBJ2-2; D might be TRBD1 or TRBD2, each matching 7 bases. CDR3 length equals 16 residues. CDR1 is MNHEY and CDR2 is SMNVEV in the germline V gene (reference sequence). V dropped 3 bases and J dropped 6 bases, with 17 bases sitting between them. The CDR3 loop is CASSFQPGGDPGELFF. CDR3 bases: TGTGCCAGCAGTTTCCAGCCAGGGGGGGACCCCGGGGAGCTGTTTTTT.

The genes are TRBV20-1 and TRBJ1-2, with D uncertain. The CDR3 sequence is 11 residues long. The V end was cut by 6 bases, the J end by 8 bases, with 13 bases between. The germline V gene has CDR1 DFQATT and CDR2 SNEGSKA (reference sequence). In DNA, the CDR3 is TGCAGTGCCCCGGACCGTGGGGGCTACACCTTC. Translation: CSAPDRGGYTF.

This clone came up a few times. The chain carries TRBV7-6 and TRBJ2-3, with D uncertain. Germline V CDR1 and CDR2: SGHVS, FNYEAQ. The CDR3 spans 13 residues. Trimming left V 2 bases short and J 5 bases short, with 8 bases between. The CDR3 sequence is CASSLSVGDTQYF. Here the CDR3 DNA reads TGTGCCAGCAGCTTAAGCGTGGGAGATACGCAGTATTTT.

This clone has only a few counts. V gene TRBV9 combines with J gene TRBJ1-5; 7 bases match TRBD1. Germline trimming cut 3 bases from V and 5 bases from J; bases unmatched to any gene: 5. CDR3 length equals 14 residues. CDR1 and CDR2 from the germline V gene are SGDLS and YYNGEE. Written as DNA, the CDR3 is TGTGCCAGCAGCGGGGGGAGGGGGCATCAGCCCCAGCATTTT. This encodes CASSGGRGHQPQHF.

This clone was counted a few times. This CDR3 reads CASSGGVGYGYTF. The CDR3, as DNA: TGTGCCAGCAGTGGAGGGGTCGGATATGGCTACACCTTC. The chain recombines TRBV6-1 with TRBJ1-2, with D perhaps matching TRBD1 (5 bases). CDR1 is MNHNS and CDR2 is SASEGT in the germline V gene. V lost 4 bases, J lost 5 bases, and 11 bases lay in between. The CDR3 runs 13 residues.

The rearrangement uses TRBV19 and TRBJ2-2; D may correspond to TRBD1 or TRBD2 (5 bases each). The ends were cut back, 5 bases at V and 0 bases at J, with 10 bases in the middle. CDR1 is LNHDA, CDR2 SQIVND, per germline (reference sequence). The CDR3 runs to 15 residues. CDR3 sequence reads: CASSPRGANTGELFF. DNA for the CDR3: TGTGCCAGTAGTCCTCGGGGCGCGAACACCGGGGAGCTGTTTTTT. The complete variable domain, with remaining parts taken from reference TRBV19 and TRBJ2-2, reads DGGITQSPKYLFRKEGQNVTLSCEQNLNHDAMYWYRQDPGQGLRLIYYSQIVNDFQKGDIAEGYSVSREKKESFPLTVTSAQKNPTAFYLCASSPRGANTGELFFGEGSRLTVL.

The chain couples TRBV5-1 to TRBJ2-3; D is perhaps TRBD2 (5 bases). The ends were cut back, 0 bases at V and 4 bases at J, with 12 bases in the middle. Germline V gives CDR1 SGHRS, CDR2 YFSETQ. The CDR3 is 15 amino acids. CDR3 sequence (DNA): TGCGCCAGCAGCTTGGTAGGACTGAAGGCAGATACGCAGTATTTT. It translates to CASSLVGLKADTQYF.

The rearrangement joins TRBV5-4 to TRBJ1-6; tentatively, D is TRBD1 (6 bases). Trimming removed 4 bases from V and 9 bases from J, with 11 bases in between. Germline CDR1 is SGHNT and CDR2 is YYREEE (reference sequence). This CDR3 is built from 13 residues. The CDR3 DNA is TGTGCCAGCAGCCCAAGGACAGCTTCACCCCTCCACTTT. Translating gives CASSPRTASPLHF. The full variable domain, its missing parts supplied by reference TRBV5-4 and TRBJ1-6, is ETGVTQSPTHLIKTRGQQVTLRCSSQSGHNTVSWYQQALGQGPQFIFQYYREEENGRGNFPPRFSGLQFPNYSSELNVNALELDDSALYLCASSPRTASPLHFGNGTRLTVT.

CDR3 sequence: CASRTSGGTYEQYF. CDR3 coding DNA: TGTGCCAGCAGAACCTCTGGGGGGACCTACGAGCAGTACTTC. The J gene is TRBJ2-7, the V gene TRBV6-5; D possibly corresponds to TRBD2 (6 bases). CDR1 and CDR2 from the germline V gene are MNHEY and SVGAGI. V was trimmed by 6 bases and J by 2 bases, leaving 14 bases between them. The CDR3 totals 14 residues.

This sequence joins TRBV20-1 and TRBJ2-7, with D unclear. V was shortened by 5 bases and J by 5 bases, with 7 bases between the two germline ends. Germline V CDR1 and CDR2: DFQATT, SNEGSKA (reference sequence). The CDR3 loop spans 10 amino acids. The CDR3 sequence is CSAAMDEQYF. CDR3 sequence (DNA): TGCAGTGCTGCGATGGACGAGCAGTACTTC.

The chain recombines TRBV6-5 with TRBJ2-7, with TRBD1 matching 7 bases. The length of the CDR3 is 14 residues. The germline V gene has CDR1 MNHEY and CDR2 SVGAGI. The trim removed 6 bases at V and 3 bases at J, leaving 8 bases unmatched. DNA for the CDR3: TGTGCCAGCAGGCGTCGACAGGGATTCTACGAGCAGTACTTC. Encoded protein: CASRRRQGFYEQYF.

This clone occurred many times. The genes are TRBV27 and TRBJ2-1; D may be TRBD2 (6 bases). Trimming took 5 bases from V and 7 from J, leaving 21 bases between them. Germline V gene data show CDR1 as MNHEY and CDR2 as SMNVEV (reference sequence). The CDR3 length is 16 residues. The DNA of the CDR3 is TGTGCCAGCAGTCCCTTCTTTAACGGGGGTAGGAATGAGCAGTTCTTC. It translates to CASSPFFNGGRNEQFF.

The V and J genes are TRBV15 and TRBJ1-1; no clear D. From germline, CDR1 is LNHNV and CDR2 YYDKDF (reference sequence). Between the trimmed V and J ends, which lost 0 bases and 0 bases, there was a span of 5 bases. The CDR3 is 14 residues long. In nucleotides, the CDR3 is TGTGCCACCAGCAGAGAGGGGATGAACACTGAAGCTTTCTTT. This codes for CATSREGMNTEAFF. Complete variable domain (other parts from reference TRBV15 and TRBJ1-1): DAMVIQNPRYQVTQFGKPVTLSCSQTLNHNVMYWYQQKSSQAPKLLFHYYDKDFNNEADTPDNFQSRRPNTSFCFLDIRSPGLGDTAMYLCATSREGMNTEAFFGQGTRLTVV.

This clone occurred a few times. V gene TRBV25-1 combines with J gene TRBJ1-1, with a weak D call TRBD1 (6 bases). This CDR3 comprises 12 residues. The germline CDR1 and CDR2 sequences are MGHDK and SYGVNS. Trimming pared 3 bases from V and 7 bases from J, leaving 9 bases between. The chain's CDR3 is CASSDRGLEAFF. CDR3 in DNA: TGTGCCAGCAGTGATCGGGGGCTTGAAGCTTTCTTT.

There are a few counts of this clone. The CDR3 nucleotides read TGTGCCAGCAGTTATCGGAGGGTGCGCACAGATACGCAGTATTTT. Amino acid sequence: CASSYRRVRTDTQYF. The V call is TRBV2, the J call TRBJ2-3, with TRBD2 as a possible D gene (6 bases). V gave up 5 bases and J gave up 1 base, with 13 bases separating them. The length of the CDR3 is 15 residues. CDR1 is SNHLY and CDR2 is FYNNEI in the germline V gene.

The J gene is TRBJ2-3, the V gene TRBV19; D is uncertain. The CDR3 is 14 amino acids. V dropped 3 bases and J dropped 2 bases, with 9 bases sitting between them. The germline CDR1 and CDR2 sequences are LNHDA and SQIVND (reference sequence). The CDR3 DNA is TGTGCCAGTAGTATGACGCATCTCACAGATACGCAGTATTTT. It encodes CASSMTHLTDTQYF.